These T cell receptor beta chains were read from a single sample in a study of Tregs in tolerant kidney transplant recipients. Method: immunoSEQ multiplex PCR; TCRdb's copy keeps in-frame clones and lacks some. The table records some 250,000 clones, approximately 84% of them present only once. Specimen: CD4+ T cells from blood. The receptor set was obtained from a human donor in good health. Both conserved end residues are part of each CDR3. The D gene is left open where the match is weak. The size field is filled for only some rows; it gives once, few, many or a size class.

v_call: TRBV29-1
d_call: -
j_call: TRBJ2-5
clone_size: -
cdr3_length: 13
cdr3_nt: TGCAGCGTTGAAGGGGGGGGGCTCGAGACCCAGTACTTC
cdr3_aa: CSVEGGGLETQYF

v_call: TRBV2
d_call: TRBD1
j_call: TRBJ2-7
clone_size: -
cdr3_length: 14
cdr3_nt: TGTGCCAGCAGTAAGGGACAGATTGTCTACGAGCAGTACTTC
cdr3_aa: CASSKGQIVYEQYF

v_call: TRBV25-1
d_call: -
j_call: TRBJ1-4
clone_size: -
cdr3_length: 15
cdr3_nt: TGTGCCAGCAGTGGTGGAGGGGTGGGGAATGAAAAACTGTTTTTT
cdr3_aa: CASSGGGVGNEKLFF

v_call: TRBV18
d_call: -
j_call: TRBJ1-4
clone_size: -
cdr3_length: 14
cdr3_nt: TGTGCCAGCTCACCACTGGGGCCTAATGAAAAACTGTTTTTT
cdr3_aa: CASSPLGPNEKLFF

v_call: TRBV5-4
d_call: TRBD1
j_call: TRBJ2-2
clone_size: -
cdr3_length: 15
cdr3_nt: TGTGCCAGCAGCCTACAGGGGGCAGGCTCCGGGGAGCTGTTTTTT
cdr3_aa: CASSLQGAGSGELFF

v_call: TRBV10-3
d_call: -
j_call: TRBJ1-4
clone_size: -
cdr3_length: 14
cdr3_nt: TGTGCCATCAGTACAGGGTCTACTAATGAAAAACTGTTTTTT
cdr3_aa: CAISTGSTNEKLFF

v_call: TRBV30
d_call: TRBD1
j_call: TRBJ2-2
clone_size: -
cdr3_length: 15
cdr3_nt: TGTGCCTGGATTGACAGGGGGCTGTTGACCGGGGAGCTGTTTTTT
cdr3_aa: CAWIDRGLLTGELFF

v_call: TRBV5-1
d_call: TRBD1
j_call: TRBJ2-7
clone_size: few
cdr3_length: 15
cdr3_nt: TGCGCCAGCAGTTTGCAGGGGGTGGGAGTAAGCGAGCAGTACTTC
cdr3_aa: CASSLQGVGVSEQYF

v_call: TRBV2
d_call: TRBD1
j_call: TRBJ1-3
clone_size: -
cdr3_length: 14
cdr3_nt: TGTGCCACAGGACAGGGGGCGGGTGGAAACACCATATATTTT
cdr3_aa: CATGQGAGGNTIYF

v_call: TRBV21-1
d_call: -
j_call: TRBJ1-3
clone_size: -
cdr3_length: 16
cdr3_nt: TGTGCCAGCAGCAAAGAGAAGACCCATCTGGGAAACACCATATATTTT
cdr3_aa: CASSKEKTHLGNTIYF

v_call: TRBV5-6
d_call: -
j_call: TRBJ1-5
clone_size: -
cdr3_length: 14
cdr3_nt: TGTGCCAGCAGCTTGTGGGGGACCCCTCGGCCCCAGCATTTT
cdr3_aa: CASSLWGTPRPQHF

v_call: TRBV9
d_call: -
j_call: TRBJ2-7
clone_size: -
cdr3_length: 15
cdr3_nt: TGTGCCAGCAGCGCCAAACAGGGCTCATACGACGAGCAGTACTTC
cdr3_aa: CASSAKQGSYDEQYF

v_call: TRBV7-7
d_call: TRBD2
j_call: TRBJ2-5
clone_size: -
cdr3_length: 16
cdr3_nt: TGTGCCAGCAGCCACACTAGCGGGAGGAATCAAGAGACCCAGTACTTC
cdr3_aa: CASSHTSGRNQETQYF

v_call: TRBV9
d_call: TRBD2
j_call: TRBJ2-3
clone_size: -
cdr3_length: 14
cdr3_nt: TGTGCCAGCGGACTAGCGGGAGGCCGCAATACGCAGTATTTT
cdr3_aa: CASGLAGGRNTQYF

v_call: TRBV27
d_call: -
j_call: TRBJ2-1
clone_size: -
cdr3_length: 16
cdr3_nt: TGTGCCAGCAATGGGACTGTCCTACCATTCTACAATGAGCAGTTCTTC
cdr3_aa: CASNGTVLPFYNEQFF

v_call: TRBV7-3
d_call: TRBD1
j_call: TRBJ1-2
clone_size: -
cdr3_length: 15
cdr3_nt: TGTGCCAGCAGCGCAACGCCGGGGACAGGGGGAGGCTACACCTTC
cdr3_aa: CASSATPGTGGGYTF

v_call: TRBV6-1
d_call: -
j_call: TRBJ1-2
clone_size: -
cdr3_length: 15
cdr3_nt: TGTGCCAGCAGTGAAGCGAGGTTAGACCTCTATGGCTACACCTTC
cdr3_aa: CASSEARLDLYGYTF

v_call: TRBV5-4
d_call: -
j_call: TRBJ1-1
clone_size: -
cdr3_length: 16
cdr3_nt: TGTGCCAGCAGCTTCGGGGGGTCCTTTATGAACACTGAAGCTTTCTTT
cdr3_aa: CASSFGGSFMNTEAFF

v_call: TRBV5-4
d_call: -
j_call: TRBJ2-1
clone_size: -
cdr3_length: 15
cdr3_nt: TGTGCCAGCAGCTTGGGGCTCGGAGGCGGCAATGAGCAGTTCTTC
cdr3_aa: CASSLGLGGGNEQFF

v_call: TRBV10-2
d_call: -
j_call: TRBJ2-2
clone_size: few
cdr3_length: 13
cdr3_nt: TGCGCCGGTACGGGGAGCGCCACCGGGGAGCTGTTTTTT
cdr3_aa: CAGTGSATGELFF